This T cell receptor beta chain was sequenced during a study of metastatic and nonmetastatic thyroid tumors (dated by TCRdb to 2018 to 2020). For the wider study: The researchers compared repertoires between peripheral blood samples and tumor or nodule tissue samples from patients with malignant or benign thyroid disease. Summary of the overall study and its limitations: TCR beta diversity was reported as significantly higher in malignant tumors than in benign nodules, in both blood and tumor samples.

The table lists this clone with many counts. The target of this receptor is not known. Per-nucleotide qualities are absent, and no much larger clonotype sits a single base away. No treatment had been received by any patient before thyroid surgery. Using T-cell receptor beta sequencing, the researchers looked back retrospectively at clinical samples from patients, gathered between the early 2010s and the late 2010s. Library generation was performed with PCR. This sample was sequenced with an Illumina HiSeq 4000. High-throughput sequencing was used to profile the CDR3 region of the TCR beta-chain in every patient. The authors processed their data as follows. Drawing on CDR3 differences between clinicopathological groups, the researchers built a classifier meant to tell apart patients with distant-metastatic papillary thyroid cancer. To measure repertoire diversity the researchers used the Shannon index, while the Morisita-Horn index served to gauge how similar the tumor and blood repertoires were. Using fastp trimming at Q25 and MiXCR clonotype assembly, TCRdb reanalyzed the public sequencing data and kept in-frame beta chains. Here the V and J calls rest on TCRdb's processing, not on the authors' analysis. This sample comprises around 21,000 clones, 15% to 20% of them detected only once. About 21% of the sample is taken by the ten largest.

After removal of 10 bases from V and 13 bases from J, the junction retains 12 bases not matched to a gene. Including the terminal cysteine and phenylalanine, the CDR3 comprises 12 residues. CDR3 DNA is the only sequence kept; it has 36 bases, read in frame from the first base. Sequences MDHEN (CDR1) and SYDVKM (CDR2) are obtained from the germline V gene. Sequenced sample: blood. The sequence is built from TRBV28 and TRBJ1-4, and TRBD1 aligns with 7 junction nucleotides. The origin of this receptor is a male donor with papillary thyroid cancer or a benign thyroid nodule (not recorded which). Some clones in this sample may be carry-over from other donors' samples. The nucleotide sequence is given as TGTGCCACCACAGGGGCCGAATACGGACTGTTTTTT. Its protein reads: CATTGAEYGLFF. Reference TRBV28 and TRBJ1-4 proteins supply the regions before and after the CDR3; the full variable domain is: DVKVTQSSRYLVKRTGEKVFLECVQDMDHENMFWYRQDPGLGLRLIYFSYDVKMKEKGDIPEGYSVSREKKERFSLILESASTNQTSMYLCATTGAEYGLFFGSGTQLSVL.